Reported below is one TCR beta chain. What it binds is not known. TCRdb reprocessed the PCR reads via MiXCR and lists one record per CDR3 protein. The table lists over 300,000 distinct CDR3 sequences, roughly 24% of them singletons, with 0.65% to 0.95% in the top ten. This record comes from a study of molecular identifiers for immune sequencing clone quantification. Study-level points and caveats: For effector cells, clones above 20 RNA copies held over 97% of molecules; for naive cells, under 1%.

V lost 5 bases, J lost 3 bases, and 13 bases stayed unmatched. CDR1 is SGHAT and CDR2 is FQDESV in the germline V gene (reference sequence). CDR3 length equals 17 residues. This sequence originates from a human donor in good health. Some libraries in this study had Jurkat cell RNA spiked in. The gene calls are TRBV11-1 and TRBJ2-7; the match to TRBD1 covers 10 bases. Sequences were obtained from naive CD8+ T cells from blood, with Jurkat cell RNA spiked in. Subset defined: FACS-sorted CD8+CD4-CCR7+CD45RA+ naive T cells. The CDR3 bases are TGTGCCAGCAGCGTCTCCGGGACAGGGGCCCTCCTCTACGAGCAGTACTTC. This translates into CASSVSGTGALLYEQYF.